These T cell receptor beta chains were read from a single sample in a study of T cell responses to AZD1222 COVID-19 vaccine. Produced via immunoSEQ multiplex PCR; TCRdb's table is partial and in-frame only. The profile shows about 130,000 clones, over 70% of them singletons. The sample was peripheral blood, taken on day 0 of AZD1222 vaccination. These receptors were collected from an adult in good health. Both conserved end residues are part of each CDR3. Each record gives: clone size, V gene, D gene, J gene, CDR3 DNA, CDR3 protein. D genes are given only for firm matches. Expanded clones get a size class; other rows say once, few or many, or leave the size out.

NA,TRBV19,NA,TRBJ2-5,TGTGCCAGTAGTACCCAGGGGTTCCAAGAGACCCAGTACTTC,CASSTQGFQETQYF
NA,TRBV10-3,NA,TRBJ1-5,TGTGCCATCAGTGAGTCATCAGAGGGTCAGCCCCAGCATTTT,CAISESSEGQPQHF
once,TRBV4-1,NA,TRBJ2-2,TGCGCCAGCAGCCGCTGGGACAACGCGAACACCGGGGAGCTGTTTTTT,CASSRWDNANTGELFF
NA,TRBV14,TRBD2,TRBJ2-1,TGTGCCAGCAGCCTCTCCGGCGGGGGGTTCTACAATGAGCAGTTCTTC,CASSLSGGGFYNEQFF
NA,TRBV7-3,TRBD1,TRBJ1-1,TGTGCCAGCAGCCGGACAGGGGGGAACACTGAAGCTTTCTTT,CASSRTGGNTEAFF
NA,TRBV28,TRBD1,TRBJ1-2,TGTGCCAGCGCAGGGGGCGCCGGCTATGGCTACACCTTC,CASAGGAGYGYTF
NA,TRBV5-1,NA,TRBJ1-4,TGCGCCAGCAGCTTGAAGACGGCCTATGAAAAACTGTTTTTT,CASSLKTAYEKLFF
NA,TRBV5-1,NA,TRBJ1-1,TGCGCCAGCAGCTTGAGTCCAGCTTACACTGAAGCTTTCTTT,CASSLSPAYTEAFF
once,TRBV11-1,NA,TRBJ1-1,TGTGCCAGCAGCTTAGAAGGGGCCGGGACTGAAGCTTTCTTT,CASSLEGAGTEAFF
NA,TRBV7-9,NA,TRBJ1-1,TGTGCCAGCAGCTCTGGGGGGGAAGCTTTCTTT,CASSSGGEAFF
NA,TRBV11-2,TRBD1,TRBJ1-6,TGTGCCAGCAGCTCACACAGGGGGCGAGGTTCACCCCTCCACTTT,CASSSHRGRGSPLHF
NA,TRBV15,NA,TRBJ1-5,TGTGCCACCAGCAGAGGGGCCTCGAATCAGCCCCAGCATTTT,CATSRGASNQPQHF
NA,TRBV18,TRBD1,TRBJ1-1,TGTGCCAGCTCACCATGGGCCAGGGGGCAAGGGGTGAACACTGAAGCTTTCTTT,CASSPWARGQGVNTEAFF
NA,TRBV10-3,NA,TRBJ1-5,TGTGCCATCAGTGAAAGGGACTCAAATCAGCCCCAGCATTTT,CAISERDSNQPQHF
NA,TRBV19,TRBD1,TRBJ2-2,TGTGCCAGTAGTACCGGGACAGGGGGTCCCGGGGAGCTGTTTTTT,CASSTGTGGPGELFF
NA,TRBV9,NA,TRBJ1-1,TGTGCCAGCGGCAGGATGAACACTGAAGCTTTCTTT,CASGRMNTEAFF
NA,TRBV9,NA,TRBJ2-7,TGTGCCAGCAGCGTAGGGCCAGCGGGTGAGACCTACGAGCAGTACTTC,CASSVGPAGETYEQYF
NA,TRBV6-2/TRBV6-3,TRBD2,TRBJ2-7,TGTGCCAGCAGTTACTCACCTCAGCGGGAGTGGTACTTC,CASSYSPQREWYF
NA,TRBV4-1,TRBD1,TRBJ1-5,TGCGCCAGCAGCCAAGAAGACAGGGGGAGTCAGCCCCAGCATTTT,CASSQEDRGSQPQHF
NA,TRBV9,NA,TRBJ1-1,TGTGCCAGCAGCGTAGGGGGTACAGCGAACACTGAAGCTTTCTTT,CASSVGGTANTEAFF
NA,TRBV29-1,TRBD1,TRBJ1-5,TGCAGCGTTCGGGACAGTGGCCAGCCCCAGCATTTT,CSVRDSGQPQHF
NA,TRBV5-4,NA,TRBJ2-3,TGTGCCAGCAGCTCCCCTGGAGGGGCAGATACGCAGTATTTT,CASSSPGGADTQYF
NA,TRBV4-1,NA,TRBJ1-2,TGCGCCAGCAGCCAAGGCGATTATGGCTACACCTTC,CASSQGDYGYTF
NA,TRBV19,TRBD2,TRBJ2-7,TGTGCCAGTAGTAGGGGACTAGCGGGAGCTTCCTCCTACGAGCAGTACTTC,CASSRGLAGASSYEQYF
NA,TRBV5-6,TRBD2,TRBJ2-1,TGTGCCAGCAGCGTCACTCGCGGGAGGTTCGCCTACAATGAGCAGTTCTTC,CASSVTRGRFAYNEQFF
NA,TRBV6-5,NA,TRBJ2-3,TGTGCCAGCAGCCCCGGCGGATCTAGCACAGATACGCAGTATTTT,CASSPGGSSTDTQYF
NA,TRBV6-5,TRBD1,TRBJ1-4,TGTGCCAGCAGCATTGGACAGGGGATAAATGAAAAACTGTTTTTT,CASSIGQGINEKLFF
NA,TRBV30,NA,TRBJ2-7,TGTGCCTGGAGCCCCGTAGGGAGCGAGCAGTACTTC,CAWSPVGSEQYF
NA,TRBV11-3,NA,TRBJ1-3,TGTGCCAGCAGCTCCACTCCCCAGGGAGGAAACACCATATATTTT,CASSSTPQGGNTIYF
NA,TRBV30,NA,TRBJ1-5,TGTGCCTGGAGTGTTGGCCTCGGCAATCAGCCCCAGCATTTT,CAWSVGLGNQPQHF
NA,TRBV11-3,TRBD1,TRBJ2-7,TGTGCCAGCAGCCCGAGGACAGGATTTGGGGAGCAGTACTTC,CASSPRTGFGEQYF
NA,TRBV5-8,TRBD1,TRBJ1-1,TGTGCCAGCAGGGTTGTAGGGACAGGGGAGGGGGACACTGAAGCTTTCTTT,CASRVVGTGEGDTEAFF
NA,TRBV29-1,TRBD2,TRBJ2-3,TGCAGCGCTGACCCTAGCGGGAGGGGCACAGATACGCAGTATTTT,CSADPSGRGTDTQYF
once,TRBV7-2,NA,TRBJ2-1,TGTGCCAGCAGCCTGGGGTGGGGCAATTACAATGAGCAGTTCTTC,CASSLGWGNYNEQFF
NA,TRBV7-2,NA,TRBJ1-2,TGTGCCAGCAGCCCGGGACCCCGGAGACTTAACTATGGCTACACCTTC,CASSPGPRRLNYGYTF
NA,TRBV12-3/TRBV12-4,NA,TRBJ1-2,TGTGCCAGCACTCAGCTTGGCGGCTACACCTTC,CASTQLGGYTF
NA,TRBV30,TRBD1,TRBJ2-2,TGTGCCTGGAGTTTGTCGGACAGGGATGGTGGGGAGCTGTTTTTT,CAWSLSDRDGGELFF